A single sample gave rise to the 3 T cell receptor beta chains below, sequenced in a study of shared clonotypes between healthy human individuals. Produced via immunoSEQ multiplex PCR; TCRdb's table is partial and in-frame only. The data hold about 1 million clones, with 60% to 80% observed a single time. Sequencing input: memory CD4+ T cells sorted from blood. Noted subset: CD45RA-negative fraction. The receptors stem from a man in his late teens or twenties in good health.

With respect to this clone: One end of the junction does not line up with germline, which may come from a read error. The chain links TRBV18 to TRBJ1-6; D unresolved. The CDR3 sequence is 15 residues long. Germline-derived CDR1 and CDR2 are KGHSH and LQKENI. CDR3 sequence reads: CASSPWRVGNSLLHF. The DNA of the CDR3 is TGTGCCAGCTCCCCTTGGCGGGTAGGAAATTCACTCCTCCACTTT. Filled out from reference TRBV18 and TRBJ1-6, the complete variable domain reads NAGVMQNPRHLVRRRGQEARLRCSPMKGHSHVYWYRQLPEEGLKFMVYLQKENIIDESGMPKERFSAEFPKEGPSILRIQQVVRGDSAAYFCASSPWRVGNSLLHFGNGTRLTVT.

The chain carries TRBV6-6 and TRBJ1-6; D unclear. CDR1 and CDR2 (germline): MNHNY, SVGAGI (reference sequence). The CDR3 spans 14 residues. V lost 2 bases to trimming and J lost 5 bases, with 7 bases between them. For the CDR3, the DNA is TGTGCCAGCAGTTACACAATCGATAATTCACCCCTCCACTTT. Residues: CASSYTIDNSPLHF.

The sample holds a few counts of this clone. The chain links TRBV7-9 to TRBJ2-7; D possibly corresponds to TRBD1 (5 bases). The CDR3 is 15 amino acids. Germline assignment: CDR1 SEHNR and CDR2 FQNEAQ (reference sequence). V was pared by 5 bases and J by 6 bases, with 20 bases between. CDR3 region: CASSLNRGFLFEQYF. The CDR3 DNA follows: TGTGCCAGCAGCCTCAATAGGGGATTTCTCTTCGAGCAGTACTTC.